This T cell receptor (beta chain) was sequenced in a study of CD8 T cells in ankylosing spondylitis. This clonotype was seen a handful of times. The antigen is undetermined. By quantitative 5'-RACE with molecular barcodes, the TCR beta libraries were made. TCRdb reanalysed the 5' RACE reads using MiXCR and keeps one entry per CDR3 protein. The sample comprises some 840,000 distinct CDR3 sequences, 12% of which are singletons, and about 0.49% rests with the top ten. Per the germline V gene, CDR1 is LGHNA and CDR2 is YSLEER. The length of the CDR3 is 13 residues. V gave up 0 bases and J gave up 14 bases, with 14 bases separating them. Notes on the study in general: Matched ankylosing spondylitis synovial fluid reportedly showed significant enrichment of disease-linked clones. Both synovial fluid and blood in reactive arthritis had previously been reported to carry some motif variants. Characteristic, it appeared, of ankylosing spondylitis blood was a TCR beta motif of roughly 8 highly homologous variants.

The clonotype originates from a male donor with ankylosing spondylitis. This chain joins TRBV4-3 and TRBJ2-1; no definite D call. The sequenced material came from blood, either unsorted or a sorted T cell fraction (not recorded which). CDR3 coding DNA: TGCGCCAGCAGCCAAGACTTCGGCCGGCAAGAGTTCTTC. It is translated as CASSQDFGRQEFF.